The 5 T cell receptor beta chains reported below all come from one sample, sequenced in a study of shared clonotypes between healthy human individuals. Sequencing was performed with immunoSEQ multiplex PCR; in TCRdb, only in-frame clones are kept and a portion is missing. The profile shows about 2.5 million clones, around 92% of them singletons. The sample comprised naive CD4+ T cells from PBMCs. Subset reported: CD45RA+ positively selected. The receptors were sampled from a man aged 18 to 30 in good health. Some clones in this sample may be carry-over from other donors' samples.

The rearrangement links TRBV15 to TRBJ1-1; no reliable D call. Per the germline V gene, CDR1 is LNHNV and CDR2 is YYDKDF (reference sequence). Trimming pared 0 bases from V and 4 bases from J, leaving 6 bases between. This CDR3 spans 13 amino acids. The CDR3 reads CATSRDVGTEAFF. CDR3 bases: TGTGCCACCAGCAGAGACGTCGGCACTGAAGCTTTCTTT.

The genes are TRBV5-1 and TRBJ2-7; TRBD2 agrees at 10 bases. Germline CDR1 and CDR2: SGHRS and YFSETQ. This CDR3 is 16 amino acids long. Trimming at V came to 4 bases and at J to 0 bases, leaving 7 bases not matched to a gene. DNA of the CDR3: TGCGCCAGCAGCCCCGGGACTAGCGCCAGCTCCTACGAGCAGTACTTC. It encodes CASSPGTSASSYEQYF.

V gene TRBV21-1 combines with J gene TRBJ1-1. TRBV21-1 is shown as a pseudogene. The CDR3 has 18 amino acids. Here the CDR3 DNA reads TGTGCCAGCAGCAAAGGGGGGCAGCCGGGAGGGTTGAACACTGAAGCTTTCTTT. Protein: CASSKGGQPGGLNTEAFF.

The gene calls are TRBV7-8 and TRBJ1-5, with 9 bases lining up with TRBD1. The CDR3 is 15 residues long. Germline-derived CDR1 and CDR2 are SGHVS and FQNEAQ. Trimming at V came to 1 base and at J to 7 bases, leaving 5 bases not matched to a gene. The CDR3 protein is CASSLGWDRVQPQHF. CDR3 nucleotides: TGTGCCAGCAGCTTAGGGTGGGACAGGGTCCAGCCCCAGCATTTT.

This rearrangement joins TRBV5-5 to TRBJ1-1, with TRBD1 identical over 7 bases. This CDR3 is built from 14 residues. From germline, CDR1 is SGHKS and CDR2 YYEKEE (reference sequence). V was clipped by 0 bases and J by 4 bases; unmatched bases: 3. DNA for the CDR3: TGTGCCAGCAGCTTGGTTCCAGGGGGCACTGAAGCTTTCTTT. This gives the protein CASSLVPGGTEAFF.